This T cell receptor (beta chain) was found in a study of cytomegalovirus exposure and HLA in healthy donors (dated by TCRdb to the late 2010s). For context, the study as a whole: An earlier analysis of approximately 550 of the donors reported approximately 270 Gb of sequence data and 117 million unique TCR beta sequences from roughly 180 million T cells. Donor age, sex, ethnicity and CMV serostatus were collected together with the repertoire data. A handful of DR-DQ haplotypes were handled as single units for association and clustering because linkage in the cohort was strong. High-throughput TCR immunosequencing, statistical association of individual TCRs with disease status, and machine learning were combined to predict cytomegalovirus infection status. Of the roughly 410 genotyped donors, 75% to 85% were placed in the genetic ancestry cluster associated with self-reported Caucasian donors. The later analysis used no new phenotypic data to find candidate immune exposures, relying instead on TCR beta sequences and their occurrence across donors. In a later analysis, previously published TCR beta repertoires from hundreds of donors were re-analyzed and high-resolution HLA genotyping was added so that TCR occurrence patterns could be studied. Both class I and class II loci were covered by HLA typing, at four-digit resolution. On average, approximately 250,000 unique TCR beta nucleotide sequences were sequenced per donor among about 400 genotyped donors of the cohort, with roughly 20% of those sequences being non-productive. The number of typed donors differed by locus: about 629-630 for A, B, C, DRB1 and DQB1; 500 to 550 for DQA1; some 590 for DPA1; and around 450 for DPB1. Besides the first cohort of 550 to 750 subjects, a separate validation cohort made up of roughly 130 different subjects was used. Every repertoire in the discovery cohort had been generated on one and the same sequencing platform. Approximately 330 gigabases of sequencing data and approximately 92 million unique TCR sequences made up an early release that covered approximately 620 HLA-typed donors. The study was designed to test whether signatures of past pathogen exposure could be identified by cataloging public T cell receptors. The T cell repertoires of 700 or so subjects were profiled by immunosequencing and related to cytomegalovirus serostatus. In a later genetic analysis, genome-wide SNP genotypes for about 65% of the roughly 700 donors were used, and that subset was treated as a discovery cohort. An earlier analysis of 587 of the donors applied high-throughput TCR beta sequencing to assess whether each TCR beta V gene segment acted as functional or pseudogenic. The research as a whole found: While some public TCRs were present in many individuals, most TCR sequences turned up only very rarely across donors. V-gene and J-gene trimming of TCR beta chains was associated with a missense DCLRE1C variant in a later genetic analysis, and the association was replicated in an independent cohort. Because some donors lacked HLA typing at each locus, the association tests relied only on the typed subset. Most CMV-associated TCR beta chains appeared to be HLA-restricted in a later analysis, and the HLA associations seemed to be driven largely by CMV exposure. The study gave a list of 150 to 200 TCR beta chains associated with cytomegalovirus. Assigning TCR associations to individual alleles was difficult when HLA alleles, especially DR and DQ, strongly co-occurred. At a false discovery rate of 0.05, a later analysis linked under 20,000 TCR beta sequences to specific HLA alleles. The cohort was sequenced for TCR beta chains only, and without alpha or paired-chain data the features that could be detected were limited. In a later analysis, TCR association rates were found to vary across HLA loci, with the most associated TCRs seen for DRB1 alleles and the fewest for HLA-C alleles. Because counts were too low, some 16 rarely observed V segments, including chromosome 9 orphons, were excluded from the earlier analysis of under 650 of the donors. In a later analysis, HLA-associated TCR beta chains were found to be more clonally expanded and to have lower generation probabilities than equally common non-associated chains. Linkage disequilibrium might explain the correlated functional status among segregating V segments, but an unknown experimental factor could not be ruled out. Roughly uniform sequencing depth across donors was assumed in presence/absence analyses, although this assumption may not hold. A further reported finding was that TCR beta sequences accurately predicted the HLA-A and HLA-B alleles for most subjects in the first cohort. The classifier was reported to diagnose cytomegalovirus status with high specificity and sensitivity in both the original and validation cohorts. In an earlier analysis of approximately 590 of the donors, most TCR beta V segments were observed in productive rearrangements about 87% or about 30% of the time, broadly matching IMGT annotations. According to a later genetic analysis, donors in an Asian-associated ancestry cluster had fewer N-insertions in productive TCRs than the approximately 670-donor mean. According to the authors, the approach could potentially be generalized to other disease states and immunological phenotypes. The only immune exposure information available for the cohort was CMV serostatus. In vitro tests confirmed that a few of the cytomegalovirus-associated TCR beta chains recognize cytomegalovirus antigens. Some IMGT-functional V segments, including TRBV6-2 and TRBV6-3, could not be distinguished by the 87-base-pair reads and were therefore excluded. A group of highly shared sequence variants was considered likely to be a technical artifact of the sequencing pipeline. According to a later analysis, parvovirus B19, influenza, CMV and Epstein-Barr virus appeared linked to several top co-occurrence clusters.

The cohort was made up of under 800 healthy bone marrow donors. At the time of sampling, all cohort members were nominally healthy, though unrecorded immune exposures were likely present. The donor tested CMV seronegative, placing the donor among the 350 or so seronegative members of the cohort. A peripheral blood sample was provided by each donor, and peripheral blood mononuclear cells were used for TCR beta sequencing. Genomic DNA extraction from the blood cell samples was performed with the Qiagen DNeasy Blood Extraction Kit. Via the germline V gene, CDR1 is SGHAT and CDR2 FQNNGV. V is cut back by 4 bases and J by 4 bases, with 7 bases in the junction unmatched. CDR3 length: 16 amino acids, cysteine to phenylalanine. Left in the record is the CDR3 DNA by itself, 48 bases read in frame from the first base. To note about this clone: No antigen is known for it. No clone much larger than this one lies a single base away; base qualities are absent.

Libraries were built with the immunoSEQ multiplex PCR assay. A mixture of 60 forward primers for TCR Vbeta segments and 13 reverse primers for TCR Jbeta segments was used in the multiplex PCR. A multiplex PCR assay on genomic DNA amplified the CDR3 region of rearranged TCR beta genes. The amplified TCR beta libraries were sequenced on the Illumina HiSeq System as 87-base-pair reads. The study's processing was this. In a later analysis, 80 million or so unique TCR beta chains were counted across the roughly 670 repertoires, and roughly 10 million of these chains were shared by at least two donors. To remove PCR and sequencing errors, raw reads were error-corrected and collapsed into unique sequences using a nearest-neighbor algorithm that merged closely related sequences. Alignment of CDR3 sequences to IMGT reference sequences was used to assign V, D and J gene segments. For a sequence to be retained, at least a six-nucleotide match to both a V gene segment and a J gene segment was required. Rearrangements were called productive when the CDR3 lacked stop codons and stayed in frame with V and J; all others were non-productive. CDR3 was defined according to IMGT convention as the region running from the second conserved V-encoded cysteine to the conserved J-encoded phenylalanine. The earlier analysis of around 640 of the donors excluded sequences that lacked an unambiguous match to a single V gene segment. In an earlier analysis of 587 of the donors, V segments were called functional above 56.7% productive rearrangements and were called segregating when the between-donor standard deviation exceeded 5%. To diagnose cytomegalovirus status from the catalog of TCR beta chain sequences, a statistical classification framework was built. In a later analysis, V and J genes were assigned by comparing TCR nucleotide sequences against IMGT/GENE-DB human TR gene sequences. Using the TCRdist pipeline, a later analysis assigned CDR3 sequences along with most-parsimonious VDJ recombination scenarios. A later analysis defined each TCR beta chain by its CDR3 amino acid sequence plus V-gene family, and excluded reads lacking a unique V-gene family. As a way to deal with suspected cross-contamination and a sequencing artifact, a later analysis dropped 640 or so nucleotide sequences that were highly shared and had low generation probability. A later analysis calculated a clonal expansion index for each public chain from normalized within-repertoire ranks of inferred template counts. In a later analysis, generation probabilities were computed with a VDJ recombination model fitted to out-of-frame rearrangements, and the resulting probabilities were checked against IGoR. In a later analysis, TCR-TCR, TCR-HLA and TCR-CMV co-occurrence was scored with hypergeometric tests, and a repertoire-size bias correction was applied to TCR pairs. In a later analysis, false discovery rates were estimated by permuting HLA or CMV assignments 20 times. In a later analysis, co-occurring TCRs were grouped using DBSCAN, with TCRdist sequence similarity added in when clustering inside HLA-allele-positive subsets. For co-occurrence clustering, repertoires with fewer than 30,000 or more than 120,000 public chains were excluded, along with four or five repertoires with anomalous nucleotide sharing. As stored in TCRdb, this immuneACCESS dataset retains in-frame rearrangements with V and J assigned. A fraction of the clones does not appear; measured against another copy, unresolved V genes explain less than half of the discrepancy, and the remainder lacks a known reason. The V and J calls and clone size are taken from that table; D and trimming were inferred from the DNA. This sample is represented by 110,000 or so clones; 65% to 90% of them were singletons. The top ten hold less than 2.5% of the sample.

Sample: PBMCs. The chain is encoded by TRBV11-2 joined to TRBJ2-5, with TRBD1 matching 12 junction bases. This receptor was taken from a woman aged 40 to 49 in good health and CMV-seronegative. The nucleotide sequence is TGTGCCAGCAGCTCTCCGGGACAGGGGGCCGGAGAGACCCAGTACTTC. Its translation is CASSSPGQGAGETQYF. The full variable domain, completed from the reference TRBV11-2 and TRBJ2-5 proteins outside the CDR3, reads EAGVAQSPRYKIIEKRQSVAFWCNPISGHATLYWYQQILGQGPKLLIQFQNNGVVDDSQLPKDRFSAERLKGVDSTLKIQPAKLEDSAVYLCASSSPGQGAGETQYFGPGTRLLVL.